This TCR beta chain stems from a study of blood T cell repertoires in COVID-19. In the study overall: Collection of acute and convalescent COVID-19 samples took place in the United States, Italy and Spain.

In Seattle, patients joined the study during active infection and were tracked longitudinally. The method was immunoSEQ multiplex PCR; TCRdb's version includes in-frame clones alone and lacks a portion of them. The sample contains roughly 180,000 clones, about four fifths of which appear only once. From germline, CDR1 is WNHNN and CDR2 SYGVQD (reference sequence). CDR3 length equals 17 residues. V shed 3 bases, J shed 5 bases, and the junction held 11 bases outside the gene matches. This clone was counted a single time. Sequenced: peripheral blood. The TCR originated in a woman aged 40-49 years with COVID-19, enrolled during active disease. The chain combines TRBV10-1 with TRBJ2-1; 9 positions match TRBD1. The CDR3 bases are TGCGCCAGCAGTGACCGTGCGTGGGACAGGGTCAACAATGAGCAGTTCTTC. Translating it yields CASSDRAWDRVNNEQFF.